The clone carrying this TCR beta chain was seen only a few times. Antigen unknown. Primers: 60 Vbeta forward and 13 Jbeta reverse. Sequenced by immunoSEQ multiplex PCR; TCRdb stores in-frame clones only, minus some. The data contain 150,000 or so clones, 65% to 85% of them singletons. This specimen comes from a study of cytomegalovirus exposure and HLA in healthy donors. General observations from the study: In a later analysis, common viral pathogens appeared linked to several of the most significant clusters.

This TCR was recovered from a woman in her forties or fifties in good health and CMV-seropositive. Material for sequencing was PBMCs.

The CDR3 reads CASSPYPILGGEQYF. The DNA for the CDR3 is TGTGCCAGCAGTCCGTATCCGATTTTGGGGGGCGAGCAGTACTTC. This rearrangement joins TRBV7-8 to TRBJ2-7; perhaps TRBD2 as D (6 bases). Trimming removed 6 bases at V and 6 bases at J, with 21 bases between. The CDR3 runs 15 residues. Germline V CDR1 and CDR2: SGHVS, FQNEAQ.